This T cell receptor (beta chain) was obtained from a study of control samples from healthy donors and cancer patients. The J segment lost 3 bases and the V segment lost 0 bases, leaving 8 bases of the junction unmatched. Germline CDR1 SGHTA, CDR2 FQGNSA. The CDR3 contains 16 residues. Clones were sequenced by immunoSEQ multiplex PCR, and TCRdb holds only the in-frame ones, with some missing. Among fewer than 200,000 clones listed, approximately 94% were seen once. Input material: blood. The chain has TRBV7-2 and TRBJ2-7, with 7 nucleotides matching TRBD1. This TCR came from a man aged 30 to 45 in good health. CDR3 coding DNA: TGTGCCAGCAGCTTAGCGTTGCAGGGGGTGATCTACGAGCAGTACTTC. Amino acids: CASSLALQGVIYEQYF.